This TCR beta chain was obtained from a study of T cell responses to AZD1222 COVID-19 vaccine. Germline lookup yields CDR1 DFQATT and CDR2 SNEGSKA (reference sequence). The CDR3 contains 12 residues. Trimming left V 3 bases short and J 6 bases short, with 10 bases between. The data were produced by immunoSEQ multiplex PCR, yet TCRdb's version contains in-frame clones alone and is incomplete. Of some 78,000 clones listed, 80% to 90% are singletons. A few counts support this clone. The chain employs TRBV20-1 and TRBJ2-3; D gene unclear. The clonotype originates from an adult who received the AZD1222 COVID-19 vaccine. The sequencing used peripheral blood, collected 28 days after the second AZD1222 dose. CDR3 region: CSASLYEDTQYF. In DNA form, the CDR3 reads TGCAGTGCTAGTTTATATGAGGATACGCAGTATTTT.